These 15 T cell receptor beta chains share one sample of origin, sequenced in a study of blood T cell repertoires in COVID-19. The data were produced by immunoSEQ multiplex PCR, yet TCRdb's version contains in-frame clones alone and is incomplete. Of 100,000 to 120,000 clones in the sample, around 86% were seen once. Sequenced material: peripheral blood. These TCRs come from a middle-aged man with acute or convalescent COVID-19.

This chain connects TRBV2 to TRBJ1-2, with 10 nucleotides matching TRBD1. Germline-derived CDR1 and CDR2 are SNHLY and FYNNEI. V trimming: 6 bases; J trimming: 4 bases; junction bases outside the gene matches: 5. CDR3 length: 14 amino acids. The CDR3 coding sequence is TGTGCCAGCAGCGGGACAGGGGAATTCTATGGCTACACCTTC. Its protein is CASSGTGEFYGYTF. Drawing the rest from reference TRBV2 and TRBJ1-2, the complete variable domain is EPEVTQTPSHQVTQMGQEVILRCVPISNHLYFYWYRQILGQKVEFLVSFYNNEISEKSEIFDDQFSVERPDGSNFTLKIRSTKLEDSAMYFCASSGTGEFYGYTFGSGTRLTVV.

This chain links TRBV27 with TRBJ1-1, with 8 bases aligning to TRBD1. CDR3 length equals 15 residues. Germline V CDR1 and CDR2: MNHEY, SMNVEV (reference sequence). Trimming at V came to 6 bases and at J to 3 bases, leaving 9 bases not matched to a gene. Written as DNA, the CDR3 is TGTGCCAGCAGCCTAACAGGGGGACGGGACACTGAAGCTTTCTTT. It encodes CASSLTGGRDTEAFF.

This clone was recorded many times. V usage is TRBV10-3 and J usage is TRBJ2-7, with 7 bases aligning to TRBD1. The germline V gene has CDR1 ENHRY and CDR2 SYGVKD. The ends lost 2 bases at V and 2 bases at J; junction bases unmatched: 9. This CDR3 is 16 amino acids long. This CDR3 reads CAISESGTAYPYEQYF. CDR3 in DNA: TGTGCCATCAGTGAGAGTGGGACAGCCTACCCCTACGAGCAGTACTTC.

The rearrangement uses TRBV5-5 and TRBJ1-6, with 8 nucleotides matching TRBD1. CDR3 length: 15 residues. Germline V gene sequence: CDR1 SGHKS, CDR2 YYEKEE (reference sequence). Trimming at V came to 4 bases and at J to 6 bases, leaving 6 bases not matched to a gene. For the CDR3, the DNA is TGTGCCAGCAGCGGGGGACAGGCTTTTAATTCACCCCTCCACTTT. Translating it yields CASSGGQAFNSPLHF.

This chain connects TRBV27 to TRBJ2-3; the match to TRBD1 covers 7 bases. The CDR3 consists of 14 residues. With 4 bases clipped from V and 2 bases from J, the junction kept 3 bases outside the gene matches. The germline CDR1 and CDR2 sequences are MNHEY and SMNVEV (reference sequence). The CDR3 sequence: CASSWGQTTDTQYF. CDR3 DNA sequence: TGTGCCAGCAGTTGGGGACAGACCACAGATACGCAGTATTTT.

The J gene is TRBJ2-5, the V gene TRBV3-1 (or the pseudogene TRBV3-2); 9 nucleotides agree with TRBD1. The CDR3 is 14 residues long. V shed 5 bases, J shed 3 bases, and the junction held 4 bases outside the gene matches. The V gene's germline CDR1 is LGHDT and CDR2 YNNKEL (reference sequence). The CDR3 region is CASSYRQGEETQYF. The CDR3, as DNA: TGTGCCAGCAGCTACCGACAGGGGGAAGAGACCCAGTACTTC.

This rearrangement joins TRBV13 to TRBJ2-7; 10 bases map to TRBD1. V shed 2 bases and J 5 bases; nucleotides not matched to a gene: 6. Germline V CDR1 and CDR2: PRHDT, FYEKMQ (reference sequence). The CDR3 is made up of 15 amino acids. CDR3 in DNA: TGTGCCAGCAGCTTATGGGGACAGGGGAGCCACGAGCAGTACTTC. This translates into CASSLWGQGSHEQYF. The entire variable domain, with the rest obtained from reference TRBV13 and TRBJ2-7, is as follows: AAGVIQSPRHLIKEKRETATLKCYPIPRHDTVYWYQQGPGQDPQFLISFYEKMQSDKGSIPDRFSAQQFSDYHSELNMSSLELGDSALYFCASSLWGQGSHEQYFGPGTRLTVT.

This rearrangement joins TRBV12-5 to TRBJ2-1; possible D gene TRBD1, 6 bases. The CDR3 is 21 residues long. V was trimmed by 0 bases and J by 2 bases, leaving 26 bases between them. Germline CDR1 reads LGHNT; CDR2 reads FRNRAP. DNA for the CDR3: TGTGCTAGTGGTTTGGTACTAACCGGGACATTCGAAGCGGAAACCTACAATGAGCAGTTCTTC. Protein product: CASGLVLTGTFEAETYNEQFF.

The chain employs TRBV7-9 and TRBJ1-5, with D unresolved. This CDR3 contains 14 residues. V lost 6 bases, J lost 0 bases, and 9 bases lay in between. Per germline, CDR1 SEHNR and CDR2 FQNEAQ (reference sequence). The CDR3 here is CASSRSLSNQPQHF. The CDR3 nucleotides read TGTGCCAGCAGTCGGTCCCTTAGCAATCAGCCCCAGCATTTT.

The rearrangement joins TRBV19 to TRBJ1-5; D not certain. V was clipped by 0 bases and J by 5 bases, with 11 bases between them. CDR1 and CDR2 (germline): LNHDA, SQIVND (reference sequence). This CDR3 has 15 amino acids. The CDR3 coding sequence is TGTGCCAGTAGTATAGATCCCAGGAGGCATCAGCCCCAGCATTTT. Translation: CASSIDPRRHQPQHF.

This clone has only a few counts. The chain is built from TRBV3-1 (or the pseudogene TRBV3-2) and TRBJ1-4; 9 positions agree with TRBD1. V was clipped by 5 bases and J by 4 bases; unmatched bases: 8. Per germline, CDR1 LGHDT and CDR2 YNNKEL (reference sequence). CDR3 length equals 16 residues. The CDR3 is CASSIGQGLGNEKLFF. The CDR3 DNA reads as TGTGCCAGCAGCATAGGACAGGGGTTAGGTAATGAAAAACTGTTTTTT.

The rearrangement links TRBV7-3 to TRBJ2-3; D perhaps matches TRBD2 (5 bases). Germline-derived CDR1 and CDR2 are SGHTA and FQGTGA. The CDR3 extends over 15 amino acids. V shed 3 bases and J shed 4 bases, with 14 bases lying between them. This chain's CDR3 is CASSLGRPAADTQYF. The CDR3 coding sequence is TGTGCCAGCAGCTTGGGGAGACCGGCGGCAGATACGCAGTATTTT.

There are a few counts of this clone. The chain joins TRBV29-1 to TRBJ1-2; D might be TRBD1 (5 bases). Trimming took 7 bases from V and 4 from J, leaving 16 bases between them. The CDR3 is 13 amino acids. Germline CDR1 reads SQVTM; CDR2 reads ANQGSEA. The CDR3 protein is CSAWEGRTYGYTF. As DNA, the CDR3 is TGCAGCGCTTGGGAGGGACGGACCTATGGCTACACCTTC.

The chain carries TRBV24-1 and TRBJ2-3; a weak D match, TRBD1 (6 bases). CDR3 size: 14 residues. Germline CDR1 is KGHDR and CDR2 is SFDVKD. V gave up 7 bases and J gave up 0 bases, with 10 bases separating them. CDR3 in DNA: TGTGCCACCAGACAGGGACGTAGCACAGATACGCAGTATTTT. Translated, it gives CATRQGRSTDTQYF.

V gene TRBV4-1 combines with J gene TRBJ1-5, with 7 positions matching TRBD1. V shed 4 bases and J 4 bases; nucleotides not matched to a gene: 10. Per the germline V gene, CDR1 is MGHRA and CDR2 is YSYEKL. The CDR3 has 16 residues. The CDR3 region is CASSRNTQGVNQPQHF. Here the CDR3 DNA reads TGCGCCAGCAGCCGAAATACCCAGGGGGTAAATCAGCCCCAGCATTTT.